A selection of T cell receptor beta chains follows, all from one sample in a study of identical twins. Each CDR3 protein is one row after TCRdb ran MiXCR on the 5' RACE reads. The repertoire holds around 530,000 distinct CDR3 sequences, approximately 16% seen once, with roughly 0.42% in the top ten. The same data also went into a second study, on yellow fever vaccine responses in identical twins.

The material sequenced was CD4+ T cells sorted from blood. The receptors were gathered from a woman under 30 in good health. Each CDR3 is given with its conserved first and last residue. The order of the fields is clone size, V gene, J gene, D gene, CDR3 DNA, CDR3 protein. A D gene is named only where the DNA matches it firmly. Where a row states a size, it is once, few, many or the class of an expanded clone; other rows omit it.

.	TRBV7-9	TRBJ1-4	TRBD1	TGTGCCAGCAGCCGACAGGGTCTTTTGGAAAAACTGTTTTTT	CASSRQGLLEKLFF
few	TRBV15	TRBJ2-1	TRBD2	TGTGCCACCAGCAGGGGTTCTAGCGGGAGCGTCGATGAGCAGTTCTTC	CATSRGSSGSVDEQFF
many	TRBV7-8	TRBJ2-5	.	TGTGCCAGCAGCTTAATACTAGCTACCCAAGAGACCCAGTACTTC	CASSLILATQETQYF
few	TRBV5-1	TRBJ1-1	.	TGCGCCAGCAGCCAGAACGGGAACACTGAAGCTTTCTTT	CASSQNGNTEAFF
few	TRBV5-1	TRBJ1-5	.	TGCGCCAGCAGCTCAGGGCCTGGTTCTCGTCAGCCCCAGCATTTT	CASSSGPGSRQPQHF
few	TRBV20-1	TRBJ2-1	TRBD2	TGCAGTGCACGACTAGCGGGGGGACATAGAGAGCAGTTCTTC	CSARLAGGHREQFF
few	TRBV6-2/TRBV6-3	TRBJ2-1	.	TGTGCCAGCAGTAAAAACAATGAGCAGTTCTTC	CASSKNNEQFF
.	TRBV6-1	TRBJ2-1	.	TGTGCCAGCAGAAGGGGGGGACAACAATACAATGAGCAGTTCTTC	CASRRGGQQYNEQFF
few	TRBV11-2	TRBJ1-2	.	TGTGCCAGCAGCCGCGGACAGTATCCTAACTATGGCTACACCTTC	CASSRGQYPNYGYTF
few	TRBV28	TRBJ2-3	TRBD2	TGTGCCAGCAGTTTCGCCCTAGCGGGGGGCACAGATACGCAGTATTTT	CASSFALAGGTDTQYF
few	TRBV7-9	TRBJ2-1	TRBD2	TGTGCCAGCAGCTTAGGCCTAGCGGGAGTGTATGCTGAGCAGTTCTTC	CASSLGLAGVYAEQFF